This TCR beta chain derives from a study of blood T cell repertoires in COVID-19. Whole-study context: Sources were T cells, B-cell-depleted T cells, or PBMCs; the material itself was cDNA or gDNA.

Only in-frame clones appear in the TCRdb table, and some are missing; sequencing was by immunoSEQ multiplex PCR. The repertoire consists of 90,000 to 120,000 clones, with about nine tenths occurring once and the leading ten covering 1% to 1.5%. Germline CDR1 and CDR2: MNHEY and SMNVEV (reference sequence). Germline trimming cut 8 bases from V and 4 bases from J; bases unmatched to any gene: 6. The CDR3 loop spans 15 amino acids. The gene calls are TRBV27 and TRBJ1-6, with 9 bases aligning to TRBD1. This TCR was sampled from a woman in her thirties with acute or convalescent COVID-19. The sequenced sample consisted of peripheral blood. CDR3 loop: CASRPGTGYNSPLHF. The CDR3 nucleotides read TGTGCCAGCCGCCCTGGGACAGGGTATAATTCACCCCTCCACTTT.